One and the same sample provided the 28 T cell receptor beta chains below, sequenced in a study of CD8 T cells in ankylosing spondylitis (dated by TCRdb to 2017 to 2019). Receptor libraries were prepared by 5' RACE. Sequencer: Illumina HiSeq 2500. TCRdb handled the public reads itself, with Q25 trimming in fastp and clone calling in MiXCR, and kept productive beta chains. Rows merge per CDR3 protein into single entries with the most common DNA and genes. In all, the sample holds 200,000 to 300,000 distinct CDR3 sequences, and 8% to 9.5% of those were seen once. Approximately 6.3% of the sample is taken by the ten largest. The sequencing input was blood, either unsorted or a sorted T cell fraction (not recorded which). These receptors originate from a male donor with ankylosing spondylitis or in good health (not recorded which).

This clonotype was seen only a few times. The rearrangement links TRBV6-2 or TRBV6-3 to TRBJ2-7; 12 bases agree with TRBD2. This CDR3 is 14 amino acids long. The germline CDR1 and CDR2 sequences are MNHEY and SVGEGT. Trimming removed 6 bases from V and 5 bases from J; junction bases left unmatched: 5. CDR3 loop: CASRWTSGNNEQYF. The CDR3 region has the DNA TGTGCCAGCAGGTGGACTAGCGGGAACAACGAGCAGTACTTC.

This clonotype was seen ten or more times. The V call is TRBV19, the J call TRBJ1-2, with D hard to call. CDR1 is LNHDA, CDR2 SQIVND, per germline (reference sequence). This CDR3 contains 12 residues. Trimming cost V 2 bases and J 4 bases, with 5 bases left between them. CDR3 residues: CASSIWPYGYTF. The CDR3 DNA reads as TGTGCCAGTAGTATATGGCCCTATGGCTACACCTTC.

Notes on this clonotype: Just one base apart from a much larger clone, this may be a read error. The chain employs TRBV6-1 and TRBJ2-3; 11 positions agree with TRBD2. The CDR3 runs 15 residues. The J segment lost 3 bases and the V segment lost 10 bases, leaving 9 bases of the junction unmatched. Germline CDR1 and CDR2: MNHNS and SASEGT. CDR3 amino acids: CATRPSGRLTDTQYF. The CDR3 coding sequence is TGTGCCACCAGACCTAGCGGGAGGCTGACAGATACGCAGTATTTT.

Remarks on this clonotype: This may be a read error: a much more frequent sequence differs by one nucleotide. This chain connects TRBV12-3 or TRBV12-4 to TRBJ1-4, with 9 nucleotides matching TRBD1. The CDR3 length is 15 residues. V was pared by 5 bases and J by 10 bases, with 11 bases of the junction left unmatched. CDR3 amino acids: CASSETGGGSGKLFF. The CDR3 DNA reads as TGTGCCAGCAGTGAGACAGGGGGAGGGAGTGGAAAACTGTTTTTT.

The chain uses TRBV5-4 and TRBJ1-6, with TRBD1 matching 8 bases. V lost 5 bases to trimming and J lost 10 bases; unmatched junction nucleotides: 8. Germline CDR1 SGHNT, CDR2 YYREEE (reference sequence). This CDR3 is built from 14 residues. CDR3 loop: CASRSGQGWSPLHF. DNA of the CDR3: TGTGCCAGCAGGTCAGGACAGGGATGGTCACCCCTCCACTTT.

This clonotype was picked up many times. This chain uses TRBV3-1 with TRBJ1-1, with 9 bases fitting TRBD1. Germline V lookup: CDR1 LGHDT, CDR2 YNNKEL (reference sequence). The length of the CDR3 is 15 residues. V trimming: 3 bases; J trimming: 4 bases; junction bases outside the gene matches: 6. DNA for the CDR3: TGTGCCAGCAGCCACGGGGACAGGGCGATCACTGAAGCTTTCTTT. Its protein is CASSHGDRAITEAFF.

This clonotype was recorded a few times. The chain combines TRBV10-3 with TRBJ1-1, with D possibly being TRBD1 (6 bases). Germline CDR1 is ENHRY and CDR2 is SYGVKD. Trimming removed 5 bases from V and 4 bases from J, with 14 bases in between. This CDR3 comprises 14 residues. This CDR3 is CAISKTQGTTEAFF. CDR3 sequence (DNA): TGTGCCATCAGTAAGACGCAGGGGACCACTGAAGCTTTCTTT.

This clonotype has at least ten counts. The CDR3 region has the DNA TGTGCCAGCAGCGAAGACTCTGGGGCCAACGTCCTGACTTTC. Encoded protein: CASSEDSGANVLTF. This sequence joins TRBV6-2 or TRBV6-3 and TRBJ2-6; D is uncertain. CDR3 size: 14 residues. Per germline, CDR1 MNHEY and CDR2 SVGEGT. V lost 6 bases and J 0 bases, leaving 6 bases between the germline ends.

This clonotype appeared many times. The gene calls are TRBV6-1 and TRBJ2-3; TRBD1 matches at 8 bases. The CDR3 is made up of 14 amino acids. The V gene's germline CDR1 is MNHNS and CDR2 SASEGT. V lost 6 bases, J lost 4 bases, and 6 bases stayed unmatched. The CDR3 region is CASRRQGWADTQYF. As DNA, the CDR3 is TGTGCCAGCAGGAGACAGGGGTGGGCAGATACGCAGTATTTT.

There are many counts of this clonotype. V and J are TRBV6-2 or TRBV6-3 and TRBJ2-3; TRBD2 matches at 10 bases. V trimming: 6 bases; J trimming: 0 bases; junction bases outside the gene matches: 3. Germline lookup yields CDR1 MNHEY and CDR2 SVGEGT. This CDR3 comprises 15 residues. The DNA for the CDR3 is TGTGCCAGCAGGGCGACTAGCGGGAGCACAGATACGCAGTATTTT. Encoded protein: CASRATSGSTDTQYF.

The chain is built from TRBV7-2 and TRBJ2-7; TRBD1 or TRBD2 may be the D gene (6 bases each). With 3 bases removed from V and 1 base from J, the gap between germline ends came to 13 bases. Germline CDR1 is SGHTA and CDR2 is FQGNSA. This CDR3 has 15 amino acids. This CDR3 reads CASSFPGAYSYEQYF. In DNA form, the CDR3 reads TGTGCCAGCAGCTTTCCGGGGGCGTATTCCTACGAGCAGTACTTC.

In its sample, this clonotype was seen many times. The chain uses TRBV5-1 and TRBJ2-1; TRBD1 might be the D (5 bases). Germline V gene sequence: CDR1 SGHRS, CDR2 YFSETQ. V dropped 2 bases and J dropped 9 bases, with 15 bases sitting between them. The CDR3 has 14 residues. CDR3 bases: TGCGCCAGCAGCTTACAGGCGGCGAAAAGTGAGCAGTTCTTC. It encodes CASSLQAAKSEQFF. The full variable domain, in which reference TRBV5-1 and TRBJ2-1 provide the parts outside the CDR3, is KAGVTQTPRYLIKTRGQQVTLSCSPISGHRSVSWYQQTPGQGLQFLFEYFSETQRNKGNFPGRFSGRQFSNSRSEMNVSTLELGDSALYLCASSLQAAKSEQFFGPGTRLTVL.

This clonotype was seen at least ten times. The CDR3 region is CASSRTANTGELFF. CDR3 nucleotide sequence: TGTGCCAGCAGCCGGACGGCTAACACCGGGGAGCTGTTTTTT. This chain links TRBV7-2 with TRBJ2-2; D gene unclear. V was trimmed by 5 bases and J by 2 bases, leaving 9 bases between them. The CDR3 loop spans 14 amino acids. Germline V CDR1 and CDR2: SGHTA, FQGNSA.

This sequence joins TRBV20-1 and TRBJ2-2; perhaps TRBD2 as D (6 bases). V dropped 6 bases and J dropped 8 bases, with 16 bases sitting between them. The CDR3 sequence is 13 residues long. CDR1 and CDR2 from the germline V gene are DFQATT and SNEGSKA (reference sequence). The CDR3 bases are TGCAGTGCGGCCGGGACTGCGAAAGGGGAGCTGTTTTTT. Amino acid sequence: CSAAGTAKGELFF.

This clonotype has only a few counts. The chain recombines TRBV6-1 with TRBJ1-6; D remains unclear. Germline CDR1 reads MNHNS; CDR2 reads SASEGT. This CDR3 is built from 14 residues. The V end lost 5 bases, the J end lost 5 bases, and 10 bases lay between the germline ends. The CDR3: CASSPGAHNSPLHF. CDR3 DNA: TGTGCCAGCAGTCCGGGAGCCCATAATTCACCCCTCCACTTT.

This chain connects TRBV20-1 to TRBJ2-5, with 10 bases identical to TRBD2. With V trimmed by 0 bases and J by 3 bases, 16 bases remained unmatched. CDR1 is DFQATT, CDR2 SNEGSKA, per germline (reference sequence). This CDR3 region has 19 residues. The CDR3 bases are TGCAGTGCTAGAGATACGGGGACTAGCGCCCGAAGAGTGGAAGAGACCCAGTACTTC. Translated: CSARDTGTSARRVEETQYF.

This clonotype has a count of ten or more. The chain uses TRBV5-1 and TRBJ1-2; no clear D gene. Germline V gene sequence: CDR1 SGHRS, CDR2 YFSETQ. The CDR3 totals 13 residues. V lost 1 base and J lost 8, with 12 bases in between. The CDR3 sequence is CASSLIGFEGYTF. The CDR3 nucleotides are TGCGCCAGCAGCTTGATAGGATTCGAGGGCTACACCTTC.

The genes are TRBV6-2 or TRBV6-3 and TRBJ2-3; 10 bases map to TRBD2. Germline V lookup: CDR1 MNHEY, CDR2 SVGEGT. CDR3 length: 15 residues. Trimming cost V 5 bases and J 6 bases; bases outside gene matches: 8. CDR3 residues: CASSLTSGALDTQYF. The CDR3 nucleotides are TGTGCCAGCAGTCTTACTAGCGGGGCCCTGGATACGCAGTATTTT.

The J gene is TRBJ2-7, the V gene TRBV11-2; D gene uncertain. Germline loops: CDR1 SGHAT, CDR2 FQNNGV. V lost 0 bases, J lost 2 bases, and 14 bases lay in between. There are 16 residues in the CDR3. As DNA, the CDR3 is TGTGCCAGCAGCTTAGATTATGGAATACCTACCTACGAGCAGTACTTC. It translates to CASSLDYGIPTYEQYF.

This clonotype has a count of ten or more. The CDR3 nucleotides are TGTGCCAGCAGCTTACCTGGAGAGACCCAGTACTTC. It specifies CASSLPGETQYF. The chain joins TRBV7-3 to TRBJ2-5; no firm D call. Germline CDR1 and CDR2: SGHTA and FQGTGA. V was trimmed by 2 bases and J by 4 bases, leaving 5 bases between them. The CDR3 totals 12 residues.

This clonotype was counted at least ten times. This rearrangement joins TRBV20-1 to TRBJ2-3; D may be TRBD2 (5 bases). The V and J ends lost 1 base and 2 bases respectively, with 10 bases between them. CDR1 is DFQATT and CDR2 is SNEGSKA in the germline V gene (reference sequence). The length of the CDR3 is 14 residues. In DNA, the CDR3 is TGCAGTGCTAGAGGGGCGCGGGTCACAGATACGCAGTATTTT. This translates into CSARGARVTDTQYF.

This clonotype was seen ten or more times. V and J are TRBV28 and TRBJ2-5; a possible D gene is TRBD1 (5 bases). Germline V gene lookup returns CDR1 MDHEN and CDR2 SYDVKM. V lost 3 bases and J lost 4, with 9 bases in between. There are 13 residues in the CDR3. The CDR3 region has the DNA TGTGCCAGCAGTTTTGGGGCGTTAGAGACCCAGTACTTC. Translating gives CASSFGALETQYF.

In its sample, this clonotype was seen a few times. The V call is TRBV11-3, the J call TRBJ2-1; 11 bases fit TRBD2. Per the germline V gene, CDR1 is SGHNT and CDR2 is YENEEA. V trimming: 3 bases; J trimming: 12 bases; junction bases outside the gene matches: 1. CDR3 length: 12 amino acids. CDR3 protein: CASSLTSGAQFF. In DNA, the CDR3 is TGTGCCAGCAGCTTGACTAGCGGGGCGCAGTTCTTC.

This clonotype was counted many times. V gene TRBV7-8 combines with J gene TRBJ2-1; 9 bases are shared with TRBD2. The CDR3 has 18 amino acids. Germline V CDR1 and CDR2: SGHVS, FQNEAQ. Trimming cost V 4 bases and J 0 bases; bases outside gene matches: 10. The DNA for the CDR3 is TGTGCCAGCAGCTCCCCAGCGGGGGGCTCGAGCTCCTACAATGAGCAGTTCTTC. Translating it yields CASSSPAGGSSSYNEQFF.

This clonotype was counted between two and nine times. V is TRBV30 and J is TRBJ2-1, with unresolved D. Between the trimmed V and J ends, which lost 1 base and 5 bases, there was a span of 3 bases. Germline V gene lookup returns CDR1 GTSNPN and CDR2 SVGIG (reference sequence). The CDR3 totals 11 residues. Written as DNA, the CDR3 is TGTGCCTGGAGTGGAGACAATGAGCAGTTCTTC. Its protein is CAWSGDNEQFF.

This chain's CDR3 is CAWSVSLGPRTDTQYF. The CDR3 bases are TGTGCCTGGAGTGTGTCCCTTGGCCCACGCACAGATACGCAGTATTTT. The chain employs TRBV30 and TRBJ2-3; D not resolved. The germline V gene encodes CDR1 GTSNPN and CDR2 SVGIG (reference sequence). This CDR3 is 16 amino acids long. The V end was cut by 0 bases, the J end by 1 base, with 14 bases between. Drawing the rest from reference TRBV30 and TRBJ2-3, the complete variable domain is SQTIHQWPATLVQPVGSPLSLECTVEGTSNPNLYWYRQAAGRGLQLLFYSVGIGQISSEVPQNLSASRPQDRQFILSSKKLLLSDSGFYLCAWSVSLGPRTDTQYFGPGTRLTVL.

This clonotype was counted between two and nine times. The chain has TRBV20-1 and TRBJ2-1; 8 bases agree with TRBD2. This CDR3 region has 15 residues. Germline V gives CDR1 DFQATT, CDR2 SNEGSKA (reference sequence). V was pared by 3 bases and J by 4 bases, with 8 bases of the junction left unmatched. The CDR3 region is CSARALGGRYNEQFF. Written as DNA, the CDR3 is TGCAGTGCTAGGGCATTGGGCGGGAGGTACAATGAGCAGTTCTTC.

In this sample, this clonotype turned up once. This chain uses TRBV3-1 with TRBJ2-1; 14 bases agree with TRBD2. V lost 1 base and J lost 14; bases outside the gene matches: 10. The CDR3 covers 16 residues. Germline loops: CDR1 LGHDT, CDR2 YNNKEL (reference sequence). The CDR3 region is CASSQGTSGGPSMKFF. The CDR3 region has the DNA TGTGCCAGCAGCCAAGGGACTAGCGGGGGGCCCTCCATGAAGTTCTTC.